This T cell receptor beta chain was obtained from a study of T cell changes during pregnancy in multiple sclerosis. The germline gives CDR1 LNHDA, CDR2 SQIVND (reference sequence). V was trimmed by 3 bases and J by 5 bases, leaving 11 bases between them. The CDR3 is 13 residues long. TCRdb's table, derived via immunoSEQ multiplex PCR, lists solely in-frame clones and lacks some. The table records 100,000 or so clones, 90% to 95% of them present only once. This receptor was taken from a female donor with multiple sclerosis, enrolled in a pregnancy study. The sequenced sample was peripheral blood, obtained in the first trimester of pregnancy. The chain has TRBV19 and TRBJ2-7; the D gene is possibly TRBD1 (6 bases). For the CDR3, the DNA is TGTGCCAGTAGTATGGGGGCTCGGGACGAGCAGTACTTC. Its protein is CASSMGARDEQYF.